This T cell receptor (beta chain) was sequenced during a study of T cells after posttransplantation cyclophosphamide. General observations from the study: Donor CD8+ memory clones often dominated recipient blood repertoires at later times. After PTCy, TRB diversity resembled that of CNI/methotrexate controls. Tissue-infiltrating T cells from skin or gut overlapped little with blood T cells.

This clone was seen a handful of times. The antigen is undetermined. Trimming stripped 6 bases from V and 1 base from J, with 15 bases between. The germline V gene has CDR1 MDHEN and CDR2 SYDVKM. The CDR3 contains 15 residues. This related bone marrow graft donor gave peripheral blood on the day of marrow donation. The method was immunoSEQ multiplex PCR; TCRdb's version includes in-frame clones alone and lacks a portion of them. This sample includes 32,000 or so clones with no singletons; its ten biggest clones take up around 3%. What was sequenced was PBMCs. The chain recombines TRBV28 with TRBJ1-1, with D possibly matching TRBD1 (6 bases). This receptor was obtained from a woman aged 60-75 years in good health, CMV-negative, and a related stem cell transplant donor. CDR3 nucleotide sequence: TGTGCCAGCAGACTGGGGGGGGGCAGGAACACTGAAGCTTTCTTT. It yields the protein CASRLGGGRNTEAFF.